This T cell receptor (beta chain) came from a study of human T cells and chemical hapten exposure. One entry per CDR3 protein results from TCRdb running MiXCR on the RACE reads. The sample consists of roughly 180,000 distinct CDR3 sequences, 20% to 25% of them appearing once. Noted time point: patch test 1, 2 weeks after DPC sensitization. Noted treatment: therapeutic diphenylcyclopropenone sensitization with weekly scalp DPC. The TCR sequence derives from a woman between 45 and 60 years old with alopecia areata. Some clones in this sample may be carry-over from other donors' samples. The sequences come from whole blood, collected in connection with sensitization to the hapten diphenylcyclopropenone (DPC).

The CDR3 here is CASSLSPSGSITDTQYF. DNA of the CDR3: TGCGCCAGCAGCTTGTCCCCTAGCGGGAGCATCACAGATACGCAGTATTTT. The chain has TRBV5-1 and TRBJ2-3, with 10 bases aligning to TRBD2. Trimming took 1 base from V and 2 from J; bases not matched to a gene: 7. The CDR3 is 17 residues long. From germline, CDR1 is SGHRS and CDR2 YFSETQ.